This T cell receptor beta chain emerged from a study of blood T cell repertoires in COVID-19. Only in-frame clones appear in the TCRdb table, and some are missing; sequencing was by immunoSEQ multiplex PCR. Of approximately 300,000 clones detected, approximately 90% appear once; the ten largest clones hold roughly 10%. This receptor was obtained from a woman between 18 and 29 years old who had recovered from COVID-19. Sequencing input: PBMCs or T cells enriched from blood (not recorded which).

This CDR3 is CASSPGSSLAHNEQFF. CDR3 nucleotides: TGTGCCAGCAGCCCAGGATCATCTCTAGCGCACAATGAGCAGTTCTTC. This chain joins TRBV7-3 and TRBJ2-1, with D possibly being TRBD2 (6 bases). This CDR3 is 16 amino acids long. With 5 bases removed from V and 5 bases from J, the gap between germline ends came to 19 bases. The V gene's germline CDR1 is SGHTA and CDR2 FQGTGA.